These 15 T cell receptor beta chains were all obtained from the same sample, sequenced in a study of T cell changes during pregnancy in multiple sclerosis. TCRdb's table, derived via immunoSEQ multiplex PCR, lists solely in-frame clones and lacks some. The sample shows 70,000 or so clones, roughly 89% of them seen only once. The sample was peripheral blood, taken in the third trimester of pregnancy. The source of these receptors is a female donor in good health, enrolled as a control in a pregnancy study.

The chain uses TRBV11-2 and TRBJ2-7; TRBD1 matches at 7 bases. The germline V gene has CDR1 SGHAT and CDR2 FQNNGV. The CDR3 is made up of 16 amino acids. Unmatched junction bases numbered 13, after V lost 5 bases and J lost 3 bases. DNA of the CDR3: TGTGCCAGCAGCCCAAATCGACAGGGATCGGTCTACGAGCAGTACTTC. Translated, it gives CASSPNRQGSVYEQYF.

The V gene is TRBV4-3, the J gene TRBJ2-3; no firm D call. This CDR3 has 14 amino acids. With 1 base removed from V and 5 bases from J, the gap between germline ends came to 10 bases. Germline V gene sequence: CDR1 LGHNA, CDR2 YSLEER. The CDR3 sequence: CASSQVGAGDTQYF. CDR3 DNA: TGCGCCAGCAGCCAAGTCGGTGCTGGAGATACGCAGTATTTT.

This clone appeared once. The chain recombines TRBV18 with TRBJ1-2, with 7 nucleotides matching TRBD1. V shed 3 bases, J shed 3 bases, and the junction held 7 bases outside the gene matches. CDR1 KGHSH and CDR2 LQKENI come from the germline V gene. The CDR3 runs to 15 residues. CDR3 loop: CASSPSTGSDYGYTF. The CDR3 DNA is TGTGCCAGCTCACCTTCGACAGGGTCGGACTATGGCTACACCTTC.

Only one count was recorded for this clone. The J gene is TRBJ1-3, the V gene TRBV6-5; D unclear. Germline V gives CDR1 MNHEY, CDR2 SVGAGI. The CDR3 covers 15 residues. V was cut by 6 bases and J by 0 bases, with 12 bases left in between. This chain's CDR3 is CASRQTPSSGNTIYF. As DNA, the CDR3 is TGTGCCAGCAGGCAAACACCTAGCTCTGGAAACACCATATATTTT.

The rearrangement uses TRBV7-8 and TRBJ2-1, with TRBD2 matching over 11 bases. V shed 5 bases, J shed 3 bases, and the junction held 6 bases outside the gene matches. The CDR3 is 16 residues long. CDR1 and CDR2 from the germline V gene are SGHVS and FQNEAQ. In DNA form, the CDR3 reads TGTGCCAGCAGCGAACGACTAGCGGGGCTCTACAATGAGCAGTTCTTC. It translates to CASSERLAGLYNEQFF.

This chain's CDR3 is CASSSYRENTEAFF. The CDR3 nucleotides read TGTGCCAGCAGCTCCTACAGGGAAAACACTGAAGCTTTCTTT. The chain recombines TRBV11-2 with TRBJ1-1, with D perhaps matching TRBD1 (6 bases). This CDR3 is 14 amino acids long. In germline, CDR1 is SGHAT, CDR2 FQNNGV. V was shortened by 4 bases and J by 2 bases, with 11 bases between the two germline ends.

The CDR3 protein is CASSSDRAEAFF. The CDR3 nucleotides read TGTGCCAGCTCGTCGGACAGGGCTGAAGCTTTCTTT. The chain links TRBV18 to TRBJ1-1, with 8 bases lining up with TRBD1. Germline V lookup: CDR1 KGHSH, CDR2 LQKENI. The CDR3 length is 12 residues. The V and J ends lost 6 bases and 6 bases, in that order; junction bases with no gene match: 3.

The chain is built from TRBV5-1 and TRBJ1-2; 10 positions match TRBD1. This CDR3 comprises 15 residues. V was clipped by 4 bases and J by 7 bases; unmatched bases: 10. Germline V gene sequence: CDR1 SGHRS, CDR2 YFSETQ. CDR3 DNA sequence: TGCGCCAGCAGCCAACCGGGACAGGGGCGGGGTGGCTACACCTTC. Its translation: CASSQPGQGRGGYTF.

The chain combines TRBV29-1 with TRBJ2-7; maybe TRBD1 (5 bases). This CDR3 contains 13 residues. Per germline, CDR1 SQVTM and CDR2 ANQGSEA. The CDR3 DNA reads TGCAGGTGCCAGGGCAACAGCTCCTACGAGCAGTACTTC. It is translated as CRCQGNSSYEQYF.

DNA of the CDR3: TGTGCCAGCAGTCGCGGCGGACAGGGCCGTTCACCCCTCCACTTT. This gives the protein CASSRGGQGRSPLHF. The chain couples TRBV6-5 to TRBJ1-6; TRBD1 matches 8 bases. CDR1 is MNHEY, CDR2 SVGAGI, per germline. V lost 5 bases to trimming and J lost 9 bases; unmatched junction nucleotides: 9. The CDR3 extends over 15 amino acids.

The chain joins TRBV18 to TRBJ2-7, with D possibly TRBD1 on 5 matching bases. Trimming pared 4 bases from V and 5 bases from J, leaving 18 bases between. The V gene's germline CDR1 is KGHSH and CDR2 LQKENI. The CDR3 spans 15 residues. The CDR3 loop reads CASSLATFPRDEQYF. CDR3 DNA: TGTGCCAGCTCACTTGCTACCTTCCCCAGGGACGAGCAGTACTTC.

The chain recombines TRBV19 with TRBJ2-2, with 10 bases matching TRBD1. This CDR3 spans 14 amino acids. V was pared by 9 bases and J by 5 bases, with 6 bases of the junction left unmatched. Looked up from germline, CDR1 is LNHDA and CDR2 is SQIVND (reference sequence). The CDR3 DNA is TGTGCCAGCACAGGGACAGGGGTAACCGGGGAGCTGTTTTTT. This sequence encodes CASTGTGVTGELFF.

The chain combines TRBV7-6 with TRBJ2-7; TRBD1 agrees at 8 bases. Losses at the gene ends were 4 bases for V and 1 base for J; bases not matched to a gene: 9. This CDR3 has 16 residues. CDR1 is SGHVS and CDR2 is FNYEAQ in the germline V gene. The CDR3 DNA reads TGTGCCAGCAGCTCAGGGACAGGTGAATGGTCCTACGAGCAGTACTTC. Its translation: CASSSGTGEWSYEQYF.

The rearrangement links TRBV7-2 to TRBJ1-1, with D possibly matching TRBD1 (5 bases). Germline lookup yields CDR1 SGHTA and CDR2 FQGNSA. Trimming removed 4 bases from V and 0 bases from J, with 12 bases in between. The CDR3 sequence is 15 residues long. The DNA of the CDR3 is TGTGCCAGCAGCTCCAACCCACAGGTGAACACTGAAGCTTTCTTT. The encoded protein is CASSSNPQVNTEAFF.

The chain is built from TRBV19 and TRBJ2-1; tentative D call: TRBD2 (6 bases). This CDR3 is built from 15 residues. With 5 bases removed from V and 0 bases from J, the gap between germline ends came to 11 bases. Germline V gives CDR1 LNHDA, CDR2 SQIVND (reference sequence). In nucleotides, the CDR3 is TGTGCCAGTAGTGTTACCGGGGGCTCCTACAATGAGCAGTTCTTC. It is translated as CASSVTGGSYNEQFF. The full variable domain, in which reference TRBV19 and TRBJ2-1 provide the parts outside the CDR3, is DGGITQSPKYLFRKEGQNVTLSCEQNLNHDAMYWYRQDPGQGLRLIYYSQIVNDFQKGDIAEGYSVSREKKESFPLTVTSAQKNPTAFYLCASSVTGGSYNEQFFGPGTRLTVL.